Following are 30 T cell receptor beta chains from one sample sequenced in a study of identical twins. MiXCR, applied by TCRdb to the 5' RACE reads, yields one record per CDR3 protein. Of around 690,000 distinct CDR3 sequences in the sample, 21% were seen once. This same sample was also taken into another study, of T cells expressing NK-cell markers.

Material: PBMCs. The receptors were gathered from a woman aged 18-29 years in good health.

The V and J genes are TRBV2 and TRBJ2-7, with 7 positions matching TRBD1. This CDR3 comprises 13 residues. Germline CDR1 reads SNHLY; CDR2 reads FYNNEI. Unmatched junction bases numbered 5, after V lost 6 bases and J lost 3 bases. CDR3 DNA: TGTGCCAGCAGATCACAGGGGTTCTACGAGCAGTACTTC. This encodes CASRSQGFYEQYF.

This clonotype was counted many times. CDR3 DNA sequence: TGCGCCAGCAGCCTCACCCCCGGGACAGCAGAAGCTTTCTTT. Residues: CASSLTPGTAEAFF. V is TRBV5-1 and J is TRBJ1-1, with TRBD1 matching 7 bases. The germline V gene has CDR1 SGHRS and CDR2 YFSETQ. J lost 8 bases, V lost 4 bases, and 11 bases had no gene match. This CDR3 has 14 amino acids.

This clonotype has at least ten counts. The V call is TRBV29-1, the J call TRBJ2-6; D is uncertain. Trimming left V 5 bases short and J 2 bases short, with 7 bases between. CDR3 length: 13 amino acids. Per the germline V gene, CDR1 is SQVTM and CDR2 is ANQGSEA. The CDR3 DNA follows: TGCAGCGTTCGACTTCCTGGGGCCAACGTCCTGACTTTC. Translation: CSVRLPGANVLTF. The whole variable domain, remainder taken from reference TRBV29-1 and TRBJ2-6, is SAVISQKPSRDICQRGTSLTIQCQVDSQVTMMFWYRQQPGQSLTLIATANQGSEATYESGFVIDKFPISRPNLTFSTLTVSNMSPEDSSIYLCSVRLPGANVLTFGAGSRLTVL.

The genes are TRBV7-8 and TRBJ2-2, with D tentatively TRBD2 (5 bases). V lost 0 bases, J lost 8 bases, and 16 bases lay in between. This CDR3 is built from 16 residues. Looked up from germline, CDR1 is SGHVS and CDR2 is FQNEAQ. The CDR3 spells CASSLAQTTIAGELFF. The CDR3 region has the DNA TGTGCCAGCAGCTTAGCCCAGACTACAATTGCTGGGGAGCTGTTTTTT.

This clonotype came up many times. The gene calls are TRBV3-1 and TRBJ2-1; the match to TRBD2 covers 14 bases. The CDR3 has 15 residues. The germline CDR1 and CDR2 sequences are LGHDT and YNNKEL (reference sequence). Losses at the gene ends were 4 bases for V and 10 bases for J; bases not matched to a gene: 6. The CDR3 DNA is TGTGCCAGCAGCCCCGGGACTAGCGGGGGACGAGAGCAGTTCTTC. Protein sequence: CASSPGTSGGREQFF.

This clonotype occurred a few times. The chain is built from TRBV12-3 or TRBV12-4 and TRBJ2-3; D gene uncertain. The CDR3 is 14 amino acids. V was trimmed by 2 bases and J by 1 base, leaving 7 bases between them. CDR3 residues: CASSLSSGTDTQYF. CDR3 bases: TGTGCCAGCAGTTTAAGTTCTGGCACAGATACGCAGTATTTT.

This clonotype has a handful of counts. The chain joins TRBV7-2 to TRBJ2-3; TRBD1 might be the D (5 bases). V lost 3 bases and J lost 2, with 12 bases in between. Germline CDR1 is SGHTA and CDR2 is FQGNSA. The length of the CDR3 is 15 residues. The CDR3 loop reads CASSFLEGVTDTQYF. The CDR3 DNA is TGTGCCAGCAGCTTTCTAGAAGGGGTCACAGATACGCAGTATTTT.

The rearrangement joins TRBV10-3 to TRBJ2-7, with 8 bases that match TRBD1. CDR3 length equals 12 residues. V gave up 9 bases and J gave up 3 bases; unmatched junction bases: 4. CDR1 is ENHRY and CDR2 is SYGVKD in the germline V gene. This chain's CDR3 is CAIQGANYEQYF. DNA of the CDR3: TGTGCCATTCAGGGGGCAAACTACGAGCAGTACTTC.

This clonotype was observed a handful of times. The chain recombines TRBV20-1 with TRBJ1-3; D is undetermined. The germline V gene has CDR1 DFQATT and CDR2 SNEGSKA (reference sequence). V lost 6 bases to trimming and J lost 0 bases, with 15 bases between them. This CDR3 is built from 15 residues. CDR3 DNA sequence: TGCAGTGCCCACCTGTCAGATTACTCTGGAAACACCATATATTTT. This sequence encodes CSAHLSDYSGNTIYF.

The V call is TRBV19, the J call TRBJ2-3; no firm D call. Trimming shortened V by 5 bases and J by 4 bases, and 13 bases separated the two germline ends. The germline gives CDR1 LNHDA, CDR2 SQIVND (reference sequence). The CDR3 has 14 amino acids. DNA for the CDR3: TGTGCCAGTAGTGGAGTCAGTATCGCAGATACGCAGTATTTT. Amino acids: CASSGVSIADTQYF.

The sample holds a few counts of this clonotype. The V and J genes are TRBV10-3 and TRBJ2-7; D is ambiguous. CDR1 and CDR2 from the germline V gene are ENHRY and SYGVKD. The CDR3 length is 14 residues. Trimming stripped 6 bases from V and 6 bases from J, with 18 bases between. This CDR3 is CAISARGMSSEQYF. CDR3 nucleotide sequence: TGTGCCATCAGCGCTAGAGGTATGTCTTCCGAGCAGTACTTC.

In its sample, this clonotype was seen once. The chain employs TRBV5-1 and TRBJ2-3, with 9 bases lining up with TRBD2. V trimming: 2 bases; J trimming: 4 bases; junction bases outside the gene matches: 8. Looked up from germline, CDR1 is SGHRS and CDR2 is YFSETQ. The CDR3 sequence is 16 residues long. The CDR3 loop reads CASSLASGVMADTQYF. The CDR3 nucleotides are TGCGCCAGCAGCTTAGCTAGCGGGGTGATGGCAGATACGCAGTATTTT.

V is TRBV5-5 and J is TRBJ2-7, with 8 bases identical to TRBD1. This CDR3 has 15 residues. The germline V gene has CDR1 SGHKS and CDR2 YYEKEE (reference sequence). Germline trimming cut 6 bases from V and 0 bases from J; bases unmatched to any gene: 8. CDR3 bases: TGTGCCAGCATCGACAGGGGCGCCCTCTCCTACGAGCAGTACTTC. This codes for CASIDRGALSYEQYF.

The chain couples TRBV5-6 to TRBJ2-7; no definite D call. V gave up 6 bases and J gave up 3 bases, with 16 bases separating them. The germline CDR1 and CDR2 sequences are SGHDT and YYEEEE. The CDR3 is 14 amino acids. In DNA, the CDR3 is TGTGCCAGCACCCCCGGTGGGCTAAACTACGAGCAGTACTTC. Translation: CASTPGGLNYEQYF.

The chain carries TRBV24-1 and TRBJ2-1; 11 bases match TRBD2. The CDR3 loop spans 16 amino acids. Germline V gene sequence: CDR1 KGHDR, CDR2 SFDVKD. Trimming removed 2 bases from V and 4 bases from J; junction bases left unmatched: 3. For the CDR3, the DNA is TGTGCCACCAGTGATTATGTAGCGGGAGGGTACAATGAGCAGTTCTTC. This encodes CATSDYVAGGYNEQFF.

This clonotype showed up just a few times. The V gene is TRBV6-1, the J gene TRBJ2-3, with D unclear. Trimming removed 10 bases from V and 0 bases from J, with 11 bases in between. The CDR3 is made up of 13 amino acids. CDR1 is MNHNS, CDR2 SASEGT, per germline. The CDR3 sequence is CANTPQSTDTQYF. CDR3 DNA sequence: TGTGCCAACACCCCTCAGAGCACAGATACGCAGTATTTT.

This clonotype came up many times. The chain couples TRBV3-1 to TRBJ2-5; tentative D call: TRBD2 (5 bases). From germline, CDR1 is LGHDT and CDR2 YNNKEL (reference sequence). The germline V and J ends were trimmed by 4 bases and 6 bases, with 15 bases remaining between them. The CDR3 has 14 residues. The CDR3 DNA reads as TGTGCCAGCAGCCTATTGAATGACGGGAAGACCCAGTACTTC. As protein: CASSLLNDGKTQYF.

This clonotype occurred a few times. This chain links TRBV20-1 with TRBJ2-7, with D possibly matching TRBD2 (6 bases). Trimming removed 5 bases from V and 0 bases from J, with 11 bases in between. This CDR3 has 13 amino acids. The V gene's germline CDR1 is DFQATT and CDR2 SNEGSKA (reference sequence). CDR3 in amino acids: CSAFTGSSYEQYF. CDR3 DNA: TGCAGTGCTTTTACCGGGAGCTCCTACGAGCAGTACTTC.

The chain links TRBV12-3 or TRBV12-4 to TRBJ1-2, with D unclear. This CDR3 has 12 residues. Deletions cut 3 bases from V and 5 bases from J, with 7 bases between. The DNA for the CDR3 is TGTGCCAGCAGTTTCGGCCAGTATGGCTACACCTTC. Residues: CASSFGQYGYTF.

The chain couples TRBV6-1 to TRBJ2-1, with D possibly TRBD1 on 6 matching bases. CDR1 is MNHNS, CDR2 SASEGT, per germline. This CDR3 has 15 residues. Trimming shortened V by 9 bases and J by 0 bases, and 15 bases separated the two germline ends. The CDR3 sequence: CASGIGQSSYNEQFF. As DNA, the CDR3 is TGTGCCAGTGGAATCGGACAGAGCTCCTACAATGAGCAGTTCTTC.

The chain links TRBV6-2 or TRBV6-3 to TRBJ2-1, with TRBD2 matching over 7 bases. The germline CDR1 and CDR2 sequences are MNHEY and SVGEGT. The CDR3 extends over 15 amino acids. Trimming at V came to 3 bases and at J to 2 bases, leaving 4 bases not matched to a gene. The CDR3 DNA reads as TGTGCCAGCAGTTATGTCGGGAGGACCTACAATGAGCAGTTCTTC. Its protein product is CASSYVGRTYNEQFF.

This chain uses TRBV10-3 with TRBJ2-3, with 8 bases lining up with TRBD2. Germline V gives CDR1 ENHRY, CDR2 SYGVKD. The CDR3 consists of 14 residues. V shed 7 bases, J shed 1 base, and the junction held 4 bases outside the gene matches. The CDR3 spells CAITGAGGTDTQYF. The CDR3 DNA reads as TGTGCCATCACGGGAGCGGGAGGCACAGATACGCAGTATTTT.

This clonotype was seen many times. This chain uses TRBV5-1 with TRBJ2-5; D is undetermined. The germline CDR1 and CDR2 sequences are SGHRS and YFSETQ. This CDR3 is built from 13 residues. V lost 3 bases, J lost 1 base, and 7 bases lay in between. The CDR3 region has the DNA TGCGCCAGCAGCTCCCGGGCCCAAGAGACCCAGTACTTC. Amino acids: CASSSRAQETQYF.

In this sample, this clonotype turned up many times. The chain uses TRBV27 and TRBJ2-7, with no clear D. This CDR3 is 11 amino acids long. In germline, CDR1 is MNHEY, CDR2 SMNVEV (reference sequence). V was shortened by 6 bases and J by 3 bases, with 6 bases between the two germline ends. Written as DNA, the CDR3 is TGTGCCAGCAGGGGTTACTACGAGCAGTACTTC. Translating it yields CASRGYYEQYF.

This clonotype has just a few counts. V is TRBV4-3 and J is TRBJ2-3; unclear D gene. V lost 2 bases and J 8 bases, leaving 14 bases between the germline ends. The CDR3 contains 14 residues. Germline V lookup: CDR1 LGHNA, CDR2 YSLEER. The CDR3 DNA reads TGCGCCAGCAGCCAATTTGTGGGATTCTTTACGCAGTATTTT. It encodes CASSQFVGFFTQYF.

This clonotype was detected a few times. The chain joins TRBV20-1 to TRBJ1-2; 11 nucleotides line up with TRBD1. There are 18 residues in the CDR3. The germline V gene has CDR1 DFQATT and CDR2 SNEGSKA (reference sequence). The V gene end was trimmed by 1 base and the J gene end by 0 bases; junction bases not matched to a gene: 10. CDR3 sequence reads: CSARGLPGQGEANYGYTF. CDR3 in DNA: TGCAGTGCTAGAGGGCTCCCGGGACAGGGGGAAGCTAACTATGGCTACACCTTC.

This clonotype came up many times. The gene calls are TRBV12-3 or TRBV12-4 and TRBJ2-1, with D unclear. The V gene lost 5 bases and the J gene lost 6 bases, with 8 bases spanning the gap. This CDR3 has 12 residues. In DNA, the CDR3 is TGTGCCAGCAGTCCTAATTCCAATGAGCAGTTCTTC. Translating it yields CASSPNSNEQFF.

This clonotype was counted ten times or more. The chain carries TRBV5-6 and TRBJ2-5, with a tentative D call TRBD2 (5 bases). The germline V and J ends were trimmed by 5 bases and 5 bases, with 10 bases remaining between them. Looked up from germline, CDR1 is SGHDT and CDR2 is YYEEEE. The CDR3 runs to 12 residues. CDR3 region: CASSRGLETQYF. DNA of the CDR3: TGTGCCAGCAGTCGGGGTTTGGAGACCCAGTACTTC.

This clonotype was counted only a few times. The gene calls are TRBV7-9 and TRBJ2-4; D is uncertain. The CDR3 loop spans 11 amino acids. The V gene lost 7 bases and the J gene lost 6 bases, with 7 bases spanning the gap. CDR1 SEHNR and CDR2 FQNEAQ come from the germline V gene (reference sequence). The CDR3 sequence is CASTVGNIQYF. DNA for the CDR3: TGTGCCAGCACCGTGGGAAACATTCAGTACTTC.

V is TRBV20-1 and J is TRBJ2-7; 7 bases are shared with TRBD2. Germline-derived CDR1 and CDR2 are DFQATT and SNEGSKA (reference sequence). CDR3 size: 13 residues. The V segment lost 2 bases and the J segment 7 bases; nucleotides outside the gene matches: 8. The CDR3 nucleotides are TGCAGTGCTAGATTTGCGGGAGTGGGGGAGCAGTACTTC. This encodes CSARFAGVGEQYF.